These 13 T cell receptor beta chains came from one sample sequenced in a study of T-cell reconstitution after alpha-beta-depleted transplantation in children. Study findings and constraints: Two months or so post-transplant, alpha-beta T cells reportedly derived from several hundred expanded graft clones.

These TCRs' antigens remain unknown. Construction of the TCRbeta library involved unique molecular identifiers. One entry per CDR3 protein, called by TCRdb with MiXCR from the PCR reads. The sample has tens of thousands of distinct CDR3 sequences; under 6.5% are singletons. The starting material was peripheral blood, obtained 60 days after TCRalphabeta/CD19-depleted stem cell transplant. The source is a child less than two years old who had a stem cell transplant for acute myeloid leukemia, so the T cells may come from the graft donor.

The table lists this clonotype with many counts. The V call is TRBV9, the J call TRBJ1-2, with 7 bases that match TRBD1. The V segment lost 0 bases and the J segment 4 bases; nucleotides outside the gene matches: 3. Germline CDR1 is SGDLS and CDR2 is YYNGEE. The length of the CDR3 is 14 residues. The CDR3 DNA follows: TGTGCCAGCAGCGTAGAAGGGACAGCCTATGGCTACACCTTC. Its translation: CASSVEGTAYGYTF. Combining the CDR3 with reference TRBV9 and TRBJ1-2 gives the whole variable domain DSGVTQTPKHLITATGQRVTLRCSPRSGDLSVYWYQQSLDQGLQFLIQYYNGEERAKGNILERFSAQQFPDLHSELNLSSLELGDSALYFCASSVEGTAYGYTFGSGTRLTVV.

At least ten counts were recorded for this clonotype. The chain is built from TRBV7-9 and TRBJ2-5; D is ambiguous. This CDR3 contains 14 residues. The ends were cut back, 1 base at V and 1 base at J, with 7 bases in the middle. Germline CDR1 reads SEHNR; CDR2 reads FQNEAQ (reference sequence). The CDR3 reads CASSLGYSQETQYF. The DNA of the CDR3 is TGTGCCAGCAGCTTAGGGTACTCCCAAGAGACCCAGTACTTC. Based on the CDR3 plus reference TRBV7-9 and TRBJ2-5, the full variable domain is DTGVSQNPRHKITKRGQNVTFRCDPISEHNRLYWYRQTLGQGPEFLTYFQNEAQLEKSRLLSDRFSAERPKGSFSTLEIQRTEQGDSAMYLCASSLGYSQETQYFGPGTRLLVL.

This clonotype was detected only a few times. The chain has TRBV7-9 and TRBJ2-3; D gene ambiguous. The V gene lost 0 bases and the J gene lost 0 bases, with 10 bases spanning the gap. CDR3 length: 16 residues. CDR1 SEHNR and CDR2 FQNEAQ come from the germline V gene (reference sequence). For the CDR3, the DNA is TGTGCCAGCAGCTTAGCCGTGACTGTTAGCACAGATACGCAGTATTTT. Translating it yields CASSLAVTVSTDTQYF.

This clonotype was seen ten or more times. This chain connects TRBV7-9 to TRBJ2-1; D may be TRBD1 or TRBD2 (5 bases each). This CDR3 is built from 13 residues. V shed 3 bases and J shed 12 bases, with 15 bases lying between them. In germline, CDR1 is SEHNR, CDR2 FQNEAQ (reference sequence). The CDR3 DNA is TGTGCCAGCAGCTTCGGGGACCCCGCAAGGCAGTTCTTC. Translation gives CASSFGDPARQFF.

The table lists this clonotype with many counts. This sequence joins TRBV12-3 or TRBV12-4 and TRBJ1-5; D gene unclear. The CDR3 sequence is 16 residues long. Trimming pared 4 bases from V and 6 bases from J, leaving 19 bases between. CDR3 in amino acids: CASSYPSREESQPQHF. CDR3 sequence (DNA): TGTGCCAGCAGTTACCCGTCCCGGGAAGAGAGTCAGCCCCAGCATTTT.

This clonotype was seen at least ten times. V is TRBV7-2 and J is TRBJ2-1; D might be TRBD1 (5 bases). CDR3 length equals 15 residues. Germline lookup yields CDR1 SGHTA and CDR2 FQGNSA. Trimming stripped 1 base from V and 8 bases from J, with 15 bases between. The CDR3 loop reads CASSLGFWGRDEQFF. The CDR3 bases are TGTGCCAGCAGCTTAGGTTTTTGGGGCAGGGATGAGCAGTTCTTC.

This clonotype was found many times. V gene TRBV4-3 combines with J gene TRBJ2-7; possible D gene TRBD2, 6 bases. This CDR3 comprises 17 residues. Germline V lookup: CDR1 LGHNA, CDR2 YSLEER. Trimming left V 1 base short and J 2 bases short, with 18 bases between. The CDR3 coding sequence is TGCGCCAGCAGCCAAGTTGGGCAATCGGGAGCTCCCTACGAGCAGTACTTC. Its protein product is CASSQVGQSGAPYEQYF.

Ten or more counts support this clonotype. The V gene is TRBV4-3, the J gene TRBJ2-3; 7 positions agree with TRBD1. V shed 4 bases, J shed 5 bases, and the junction held 3 bases outside the gene matches. There are 13 residues in the CDR3. The V gene's germline CDR1 is LGHNA and CDR2 YSLEER. In DNA form, the CDR3 reads TGCGCCAGCAGCCCGCAGGGGGAAGATACGCAGTATTTT. Amino acid sequence: CASSPQGEDTQYF.

In this sample, this clonotype turned up many times. This rearrangement joins TRBV5-1 to TRBJ2-1; the D is unclear. V shed 1 base and J shed 8 bases, with 7 bases lying between them. Looked up from germline, CDR1 is SGHRS and CDR2 is YFSETQ. The CDR3 runs 12 residues. CDR3 DNA sequence: TGCGCCAGCAGCTTGAGTTACTATGAGCAGTTCTTC. Translated, it gives CASSLSYYEQFF.

The sample holds many counts of this clonotype. The chain links TRBV6-2 or TRBV6-3 to TRBJ2-5; tentative D call: TRBD2 (5 bases). The germline CDR1 and CDR2 sequences are MNHEY and SVGEGT. There are 14 residues in the CDR3. The V end lost 8 bases, the J end lost 5 bases, and 18 bases lay between the germline ends. The CDR3 sequence: CASLSWASRETQYF. As DNA, the CDR3 is TGTGCCAGCCTCAGCTGGGCTAGCCGGGAGACCCAGTACTTC.

This clonotype was recorded at least ten times. The V call is TRBV7-2, the J call TRBJ1-6, with D maybe TRBD1 (5 bases). The CDR3 runs to 12 residues. V was trimmed by 5 bases and J by 11 bases, leaving 10 bases between them. Per the germline V gene, CDR1 is SGHTA and CDR2 is FQGNSA. The CDR3 bases are TGTGCCAGCAGCATCACAGGCGCACCCCTCCACTTT. Amino acids: CASSITGAPLHF.

At least ten counts were recorded for this clonotype. The chain has TRBV29-1 and TRBJ2-3; the match to TRBD2 covers 9 bases. V trimming: 6 bases; J trimming: 4 bases; junction bases outside the gene matches: 14. The CDR3 length is 16 residues. Germline lookup yields CDR1 SQVTM and CDR2 ANQGSEA. In DNA, the CDR3 is TGCAGCGTATTGGGGGGACCGGGACTAGCCGCAGATACGCAGTATTTT. Translated, it gives CSVLGGPGLAADTQYF.

This clonotype has at least ten counts. The chain uses TRBV29-1 and TRBJ2-6; perhaps TRBD2 as D (6 bases). Per germline, CDR1 SQVTM and CDR2 ANQGSEA. The CDR3 is 13 residues long. The ends were cut back, 5 bases at V and 2 bases at J, with 7 bases in the middle. CDR3 DNA: TGCAGCGTTCGGGAGACTGGGGCCAACGTCCTGACTTTC. Its translation: CSVRETGANVLTF.